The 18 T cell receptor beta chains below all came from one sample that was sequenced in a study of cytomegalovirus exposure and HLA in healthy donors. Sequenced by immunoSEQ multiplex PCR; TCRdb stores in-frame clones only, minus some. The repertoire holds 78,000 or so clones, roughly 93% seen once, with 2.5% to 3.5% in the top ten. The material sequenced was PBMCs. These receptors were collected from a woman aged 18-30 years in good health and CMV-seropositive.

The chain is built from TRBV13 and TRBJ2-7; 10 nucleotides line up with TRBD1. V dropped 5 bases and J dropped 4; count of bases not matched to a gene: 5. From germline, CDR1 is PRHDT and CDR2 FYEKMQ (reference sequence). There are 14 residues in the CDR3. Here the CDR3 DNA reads TGTGCCAGCAGCCTCCGGGACAGGGGATACGAGCAGTACTTC. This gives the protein CASSLRDRGYEQYF.

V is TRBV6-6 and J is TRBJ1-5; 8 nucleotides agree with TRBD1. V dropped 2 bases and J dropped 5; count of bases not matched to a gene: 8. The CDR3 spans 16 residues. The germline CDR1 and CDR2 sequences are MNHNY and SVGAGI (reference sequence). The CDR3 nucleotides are TGTGCCAGCAGTTACCGAGGACAGGGAGGAGATCAGCCCCAGCATTTT. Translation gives CASSYRGQGGDQPQHF.

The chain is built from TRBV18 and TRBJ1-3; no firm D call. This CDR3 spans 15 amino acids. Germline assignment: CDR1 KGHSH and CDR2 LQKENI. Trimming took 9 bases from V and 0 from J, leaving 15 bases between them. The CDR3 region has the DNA TGTGCCAGTCTATACGAGGGCGACTCTGGAAACACCATATATTTT. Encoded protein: CASLYEGDSGNTIYF.

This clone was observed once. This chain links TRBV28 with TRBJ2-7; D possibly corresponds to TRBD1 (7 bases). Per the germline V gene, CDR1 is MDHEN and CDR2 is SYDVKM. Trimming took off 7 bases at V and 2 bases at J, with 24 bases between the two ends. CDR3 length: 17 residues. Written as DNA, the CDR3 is TGTGCCAGCAAAGAGGGACAGCCGGCGGCGGGGACCTACGAGCAGTACTTC. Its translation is CASKEGQPAAGTYEQYF.

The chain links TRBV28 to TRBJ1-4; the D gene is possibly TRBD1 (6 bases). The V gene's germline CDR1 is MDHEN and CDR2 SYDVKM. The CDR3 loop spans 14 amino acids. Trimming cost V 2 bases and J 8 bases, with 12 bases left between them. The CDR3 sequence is CASSLITGTEKLFF. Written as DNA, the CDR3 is TGTGCCAGCAGTTTAATAACAGGGACCGAAAAACTGTTTTTT.

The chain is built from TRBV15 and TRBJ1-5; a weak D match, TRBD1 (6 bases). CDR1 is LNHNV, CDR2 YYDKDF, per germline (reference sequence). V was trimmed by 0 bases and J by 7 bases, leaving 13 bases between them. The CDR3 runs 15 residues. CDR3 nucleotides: TGTGCCACCAGCAGAGATACAGGGCAAGGGCAGCCCCAGCATTTT. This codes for CATSRDTGQGQPQHF.

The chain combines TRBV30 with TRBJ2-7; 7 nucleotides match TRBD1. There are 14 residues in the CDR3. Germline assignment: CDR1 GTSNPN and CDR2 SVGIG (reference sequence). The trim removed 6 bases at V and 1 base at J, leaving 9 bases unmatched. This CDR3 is CACVDTGVSYEQYF. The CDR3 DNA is TGTGCCTGCGTAGACACAGGGGTTTCCTACGAGCAGTACTTC.

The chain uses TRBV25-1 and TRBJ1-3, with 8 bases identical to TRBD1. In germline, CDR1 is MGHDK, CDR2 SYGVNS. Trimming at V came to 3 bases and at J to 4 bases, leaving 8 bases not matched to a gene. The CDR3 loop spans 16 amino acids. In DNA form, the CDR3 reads TGTGCCAGCAGTGATCCTCAGGGGGCGCCGGGAAACACCATATATTTT. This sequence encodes CASSDPQGAPGNTIYF.

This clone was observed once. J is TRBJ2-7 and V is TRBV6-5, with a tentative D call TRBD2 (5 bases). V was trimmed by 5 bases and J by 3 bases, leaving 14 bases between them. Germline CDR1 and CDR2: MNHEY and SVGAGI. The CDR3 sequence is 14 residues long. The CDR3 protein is CASSRLSGDYEQYF. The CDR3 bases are TGTGCCAGCAGTCGATTGTCCGGGGACTACGAGCAGTACTTC.

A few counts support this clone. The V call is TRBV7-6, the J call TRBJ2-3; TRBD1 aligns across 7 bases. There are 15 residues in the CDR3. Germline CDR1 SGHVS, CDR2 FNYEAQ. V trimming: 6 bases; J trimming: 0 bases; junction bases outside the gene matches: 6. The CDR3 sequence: CASRPGQESTDTQYF. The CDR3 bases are TGTGCCAGCAGACCCGGACAGGAAAGCACAGATACGCAGTATTTT.

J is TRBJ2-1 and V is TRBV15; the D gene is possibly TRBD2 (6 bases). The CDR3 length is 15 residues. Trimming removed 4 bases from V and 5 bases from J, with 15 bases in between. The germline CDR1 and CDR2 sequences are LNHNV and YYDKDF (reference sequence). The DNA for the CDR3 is TGTGCCACCAGCAAGGGCGGGGTCGAGAACAATGAGCAGTTCTTC. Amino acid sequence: CATSKGGVENNEQFF.

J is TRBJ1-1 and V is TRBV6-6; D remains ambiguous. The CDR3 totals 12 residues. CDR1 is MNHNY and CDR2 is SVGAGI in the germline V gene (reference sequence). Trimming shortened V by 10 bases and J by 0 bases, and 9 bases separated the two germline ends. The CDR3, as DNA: TGTGCCAACCCGGTTGTGAACACTGAAGCTTTCTTT. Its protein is CANPVVNTEAFF.

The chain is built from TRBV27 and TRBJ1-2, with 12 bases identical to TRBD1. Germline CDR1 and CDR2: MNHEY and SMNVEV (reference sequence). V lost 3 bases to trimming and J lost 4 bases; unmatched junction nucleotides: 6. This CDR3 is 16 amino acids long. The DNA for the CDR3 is TGTGCCAGCAGTTTCCAGGGACAGGGGGCGGCCTATGGCTACACCTTC. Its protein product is CASSFQGQGAAYGYTF.

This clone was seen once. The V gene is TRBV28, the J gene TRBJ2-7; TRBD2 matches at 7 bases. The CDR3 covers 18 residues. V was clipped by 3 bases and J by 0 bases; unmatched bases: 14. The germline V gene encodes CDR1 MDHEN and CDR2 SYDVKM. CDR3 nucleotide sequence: TGTGCCAGCAGTTTGAGCCGTGTTTGGGAGGGGAGCTCCTACGAGCAGTACTTC. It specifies CASSLSRVWEGSSYEQYF.

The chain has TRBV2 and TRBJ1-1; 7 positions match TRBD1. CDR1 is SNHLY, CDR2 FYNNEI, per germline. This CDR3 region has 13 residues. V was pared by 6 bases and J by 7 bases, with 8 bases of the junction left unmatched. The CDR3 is CASRTLGQVEAFF. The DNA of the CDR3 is TGTGCCAGCAGAACCCTAGGACAGGTTGAAGCTTTCTTT.

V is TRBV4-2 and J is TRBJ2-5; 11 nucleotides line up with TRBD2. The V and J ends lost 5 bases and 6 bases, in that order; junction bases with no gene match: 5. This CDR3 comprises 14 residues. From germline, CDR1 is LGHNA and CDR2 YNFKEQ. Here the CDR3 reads CASSVSGRAQTQYF. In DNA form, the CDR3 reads TGTGCCAGCAGCGTTAGCGGGAGGGCTCAGACCCAGTACTTC.

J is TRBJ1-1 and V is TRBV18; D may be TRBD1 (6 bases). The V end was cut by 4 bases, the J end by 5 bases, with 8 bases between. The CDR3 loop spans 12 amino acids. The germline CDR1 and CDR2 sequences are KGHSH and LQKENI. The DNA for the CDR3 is TGTGCCAGCTCACGAGGGGGAACTGAAGCTTTCTTT. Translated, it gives CASSRGGTEAFF.

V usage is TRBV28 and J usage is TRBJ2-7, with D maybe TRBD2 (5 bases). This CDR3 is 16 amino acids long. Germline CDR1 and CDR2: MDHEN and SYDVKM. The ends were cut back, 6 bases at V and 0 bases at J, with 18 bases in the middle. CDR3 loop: CASSLPIEGSSYEQYF. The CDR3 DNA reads TGTGCCAGCAGCCTCCCGATCGAGGGCAGCTCCTACGAGCAGTACTTC.